This is a list of T cell receptor beta chains from one sample in a study of shared clonotypes between healthy human individuals. Sequenced by immunoSEQ multiplex PCR; TCRdb stores in-frame clones only, minus some. Altogether about 470,000 clones are present, roughly 83% being singletons, with the ten largest covering around 14%. The sample consisted of PBMCs. These receptors all come from a woman between 40 and 50 years old in good health. Some clones in this sample may be carry-over from other donors' samples. Each CDR3 is given with its conserved first and last residue. Each record gives: CDR3 DNA, CDR3 protein, J gene, V gene, CDR3 length, D gene, clone size. The D gene is left open where the match is weak. Where a row states a size, it is once, few, many or the class of an expanded clone; other rows omit it.

CDR3nt: TGTGCCTGGAGTCCAGGGATTGACTATGGCTACACCTTC
CDR3aa: CAWSPGIDYGYTF
j_gene: TRBJ1-2
v_gene: TRBV30
len: 13
d_gene: -
abundance: -

CDR3nt: TGTGCCAGCGGGGGACTAGCGGACCAAGAGACCCAGTACTTC
CDR3aa: CASGGLADQETQYF
j_gene: TRBJ2-5
v_gene: TRBV7-2
len: 14
d_gene: TRBD2
abundance: once

CDR3nt: TGTGCCAGCAGCGTGTTAGCGGCACCCTACGAGCAGTACTTC
CDR3aa: CASSVLAAPYEQYF
j_gene: TRBJ2-7
v_gene: TRBV9
len: 14
d_gene: -
abundance: -

CDR3nt: TGTGCCAGTAGTTTACAACAAGGGAGCGATGAGCAGTTCTTC
CDR3aa: CASSLQQGSDEQFF
j_gene: TRBJ2-1
v_gene: TRBV19
len: 14
d_gene: -
abundance: -

CDR3nt: TGTGCCAGCTGGACCGGGACTAGCGGGAGCGGGGATACGCAGTATTTT
CDR3aa: CASWTGTSGSGDTQYF
j_gene: TRBJ2-3
v_gene: TRBV11-2
len: 16
d_gene: TRBD2
abundance: once

CDR3nt: TGTGCCAGCAGCTTAGGTTGGAGCTCCTATAATTCACCCCTCCACTTT
CDR3aa: CASSLGWSSYNSPLHF
j_gene: TRBJ1-6
v_gene: TRBV11-2
len: 16
d_gene: -
abundance: -

CDR3nt: TGTGCCAGCCTCGGGATGAAGTACGAGCAGTACTTC
CDR3aa: CASLGMKYEQYF
j_gene: TRBJ2-7
v_gene: TRBV28
len: 12
d_gene: -
abundance: -

CDR3nt: TGTGCCAGCAGCCCCTTAGGACAGGGGGTAGAGCAGTACTTC
CDR3aa: CASSPLGQGVEQYF
j_gene: TRBJ2-7
v_gene: TRBV2
len: 14
d_gene: TRBD1
abundance: -

CDR3nt: TGTGCCTGGAGCGAACGCTACGGGAGCCAGAACACCGGGGAGCTGTTTTTT
CDR3aa: CAWSERYGSQNTGELFF
j_gene: TRBJ2-2
v_gene: TRBV30
len: 17
d_gene: -
abundance: few

CDR3nt: TGTGCCAGCAGCTTCTCGGGAAACCGGGGTGAAAAACTGTTTTTT
CDR3aa: CASSFSGNRGEKLFF
j_gene: TRBJ1-4
v_gene: TRBV11-2
len: 15
d_gene: -
abundance: few

CDR3nt: TGTGCCACCAAAGTAGCGGGAGGGGGCACCGGGGAGCTGTTTTTT
CDR3aa: CATKVAGGGTGELFF
j_gene: TRBJ2-2
v_gene: TRBV27
len: 15
d_gene: TRBD2
abundance: few

CDR3nt: TGTGCCAGCAGTGCCCGACAGGTGAGCTCCTACAATGAGCAGTTCTTC
CDR3aa: CASSARQVSSYNEQFF
j_gene: TRBJ2-1
v_gene: TRBV6-1
len: 16
d_gene: -
abundance: -

CDR3nt: TGTGCCAGCAGCTTAGCATCAGGTCCGAACACCGGGGAGCTGTTTTTT
CDR3aa: CASSLASGPNTGELFF
j_gene: TRBJ2-2
v_gene: TRBV7-8
len: 16
d_gene: -
abundance: -

CDR3nt: TGTGCCAGCAGCACAGGTACAGGGGGCCCTTACAATGAGCAGTTCTTC
CDR3aa: CASSTGTGGPYNEQFF
j_gene: TRBJ2-1
v_gene: TRBV5-6
len: 16
d_gene: TRBD1
abundance: -

CDR3nt: TGTGCCAGCAGCAAACCGACAGGAATACTCTCCTACGAGCAGTACTTC
CDR3aa: CASSKPTGILSYEQYF
j_gene: TRBJ2-7
v_gene: TRBV11-2
len: 16
d_gene: -
abundance: -

CDR3nt: TGTGCCAGTAGTACATGGACAGGGGGCCTTGGGGCCAACGTCCTGACTTTC
CDR3aa: CASSTWTGGLGANVLTF
j_gene: TRBJ2-6
v_gene: TRBV19
len: 17
d_gene: TRBD1
abundance: -

CDR3nt: TGTGCCAGCAGCGGACGGGACTTTTCTGGGGCCAACGTCCTGACTTTC
CDR3aa: CASSGRDFSGANVLTF
j_gene: TRBJ2-6
v_gene: TRBV7-2
len: 16
d_gene: -
abundance: -

CDR3nt: TGTGCCAGCAGTCCGACAGGGGCCCTAGAAAAACTGTTTTTT
CDR3aa: CASSPTGALEKLFF
j_gene: TRBJ1-4
v_gene: TRBV6-6
len: 14
d_gene: TRBD1
abundance: -

CDR3nt: TGTGCCACCCGAATTGGACAGGGAAACACCATATATTTT
CDR3aa: CATRIGQGNTIYF
j_gene: TRBJ1-3
v_gene: TRBV2
len: 13
d_gene: -
abundance: few

CDR3nt: TGTGCCAGTAGCCCGAGCGGGGACTATGGCTACACCTTC
CDR3aa: CASSPSGDYGYTF
j_gene: TRBJ1-2
v_gene: TRBV19
len: 13
d_gene: -
abundance: few

CDR3nt: TGTGCCAGCAGCTTCGAACCCGTGGTGACTAGCAATTTCTTC
CDR3aa: CASSFEPVVTSNFF
j_gene: TRBJ2-1
v_gene: TRBV11-2
len: 14
d_gene: TRBD2
abundance: -

CDR3nt: TGTGCCAGCAGTGAACGAGGACCTAACACAGATACGCAGTATTTT
CDR3aa: CASSERGPNTDTQYF
j_gene: TRBJ2-3
v_gene: TRBV2
len: 15
d_gene: -
abundance: once

CDR3nt: TGTGCCACCAGGGGGCGCGATCAGCCCCAGCATTTT
CDR3aa: CATRGRDQPQHF
j_gene: TRBJ1-5
v_gene: TRBV28
len: 12
d_gene: TRBD1
abundance: -

CDR3nt: TGCGCCAGCAGTGAGGACCTCACGGGCACAGATACGCAGTATTTT
CDR3aa: CASSEDLTGTDTQYF
j_gene: TRBJ2-3
v_gene: TRBV10-1
len: 15
d_gene: -
abundance: -

CDR3nt: TGCGCCAGCAGTGATTCCAGACCCGACAGGGCCCCCGCCGGGGAGCTGTTTTTT
CDR3aa: CASSDSRPDRAPAGELFF
j_gene: TRBJ2-2
v_gene: TRBV10-1
len: 18
d_gene: TRBD1
abundance: few

CDR3nt: TGTGCCATCAGTGACTCGGGACAGCTTAATGAAAAACTGTTTTTT
CDR3aa: CAISDSGQLNEKLFF
j_gene: TRBJ1-4
v_gene: TRBV10-3
len: 15
d_gene: TRBD1
abundance: -

CDR3nt: TGTGCCAGCAGCAACCACGGGACAGACTACGAGCAGTACTTC
CDR3aa: CASSNHGTDYEQYF
j_gene: TRBJ2-7
v_gene: TRBV7-2
len: 14
d_gene: TRBD1
abundance: once

CDR3nt: TGTGCCAGCAGCTTAACCGGACAGGGGACCGGGGAGCTGTTTTTT
CDR3aa: CASSLTGQGTGELFF
j_gene: TRBJ2-2
v_gene: TRBV7-9
len: 15
d_gene: TRBD1
abundance: -

CDR3nt: TGTGCCAGCAGCGCTGGGCCCAGGGAATTCACAGATACGCAGTATTTT
CDR3aa: CASSAGPREFTDTQYF
j_gene: TRBJ2-3
v_gene: TRBV2
len: 16
d_gene: -
abundance: -

CDR3nt: TGTGCCAGCAGCTTATGGCCTAGCCAGAGCACAGATACGCAGTATTTT
CDR3aa: CASSLWPSQSTDTQYF
j_gene: TRBJ2-3
v_gene: TRBV7-3
len: 16
d_gene: -
abundance: -

CDR3nt: TGTGCCTGGGCTCGGGACAGGGAAGTTACTTTCTCTGGGGCCAACGTCCTGACTTTC
CDR3aa: CAWARDREVTFSGANVLTF
j_gene: TRBJ2-6
v_gene: TRBV30
len: 19
d_gene: TRBD1
abundance: -

CDR3nt: TGTGCCAGTAGTATCTCAGGGACAGGGAACGAGCAGTACTTC
CDR3aa: CASSISGTGNEQYF
j_gene: TRBJ2-7
v_gene: TRBV19
len: 14
d_gene: TRBD1
abundance: -

CDR3nt: TGTGCCAGCAGGACAGGCGGGGAAGGCTACACCTTC
CDR3aa: CASRTGGEGYTF
j_gene: TRBJ1-2
v_gene: TRBV28
len: 12
d_gene: -
abundance: few

CDR3nt: TGTGCCAGCAGCTCCAGCGGGAGCAGCGAGACCCAGTACTTC
CDR3aa: CASSSSGSSETQYF
j_gene: TRBJ2-5
v_gene: TRBV7-2
len: 14
d_gene: TRBD2
abundance: -

CDR3nt: TGTGCCAGCAGTTACTCGATGTCCCTGGCAGATACGCAGTATTTT
CDR3aa: CASSYSMSLADTQYF
j_gene: TRBJ2-3
v_gene: TRBV6-6
len: 15
d_gene: -
abundance: few

CDR3nt: TGTGCCACCAGCAGAGCCATGACAGGGGGCTACGAGCAGTACTTC
CDR3aa: CATSRAMTGGYEQYF
j_gene: TRBJ2-7
v_gene: TRBV15
len: 15
d_gene: TRBD1
abundance: -

CDR3nt: TGTGCCACCTCCGGGGACTTTGCTGAAGCTTTCTTT
CDR3aa: CATSGDFAEAFF
j_gene: TRBJ1-1
v_gene: TRBV2
len: 12
d_gene: -
abundance: -

CDR3nt: TGTGCCAGCAGTTACTCCGGGACAGGGGTGTCCTACGAGCAGTACTTC
CDR3aa: CASSYSGTGVSYEQYF
j_gene: TRBJ2-7
v_gene: TRBV6-5
len: 16
d_gene: TRBD1
abundance: -

CDR3nt: TGTGCCAGCAGCTTATACAGGAACTCTGGGGCCAACGTCCTGACTTTC
CDR3aa: CASSLYRNSGANVLTF
j_gene: TRBJ2-6
v_gene: TRBV7-3
len: 16
d_gene: -
abundance: -

CDR3nt: TGTGCCAGCAGTGCGACAGTACAGTCTGGGGCCAACGTCCTGACTTTC
CDR3aa: CASSATVQSGANVLTF
j_gene: TRBJ2-6
v_gene: TRBV6-4
len: 16
d_gene: -
abundance: -

CDR3nt: TGTGCCAGCAGCGTTTCCGGAAGCGGGCGCGAAAAACTGTTTTTT
CDR3aa: CASSVSGSGREKLFF
j_gene: TRBJ1-4
v_gene: TRBV9
len: 15
d_gene: -
abundance: -

CDR3nt: TGTGCCAGCAGCTTAGCGGGCCCCCGGAGGAACGAGCAGTACTTC
CDR3aa: CASSLAGPRRNEQYF
j_gene: TRBJ2-7
v_gene: TRBV7-2
len: 15
d_gene: -
abundance: -

CDR3nt: TGTGCCAGCAGCTTAGCAGGGTTAGTAGAGACCCAGTACTTC
CDR3aa: CASSLAGLVETQYF
j_gene: TRBJ2-5
v_gene: TRBV13
len: 14
d_gene: -
abundance: -

CDR3nt: TGTGCTAGCAGCTCCGGGACTAGCGGGAGCGGCACAGATACGCAGTATTTT
CDR3aa: CASSSGTSGSGTDTQYF
j_gene: TRBJ2-3
v_gene: TRBV7-7
len: 17
d_gene: TRBD2
abundance: -

CDR3nt: TGCGCCAGCAGCCAGCCCGGGGACTCTGGGGCCAACGTCCTGACTTTC
CDR3aa: CASSQPGDSGANVLTF
j_gene: TRBJ2-6
v_gene: TRBV4-1
len: 16
d_gene: -
abundance: -